This record concerns one T cell receptor beta chain sequence. These data are taken from a study of blood T cell repertoires in COVID-19. Study information: From the United States, Italy and Spain came samples of acute and convalescent COVID-19.

Profiling relied on immunoSEQ multiplex PCR, and the TCRdb table lists in-frame clones only, not all of them. The table shows tens of thousands of clones, with more than 75% occurring only once. Trimming took 6 bases from V and 4 from J, leaving 10 bases between them. The CDR3 runs to 12 residues. Per germline, CDR1 SNHLY and CDR2 FYNNEI. The chain links TRBV2 to TRBJ2-7; no firm D call. The origin of this receptor is a man between 60 and 75 years old with active or convalescent COVID-19. The sequencing input was peripheral blood. This CDR3 is CASSTVRYEQYF. As DNA, the CDR3 is TGTGCCAGCAGCACCGTGAGGTACGAGCAGTACTTC.